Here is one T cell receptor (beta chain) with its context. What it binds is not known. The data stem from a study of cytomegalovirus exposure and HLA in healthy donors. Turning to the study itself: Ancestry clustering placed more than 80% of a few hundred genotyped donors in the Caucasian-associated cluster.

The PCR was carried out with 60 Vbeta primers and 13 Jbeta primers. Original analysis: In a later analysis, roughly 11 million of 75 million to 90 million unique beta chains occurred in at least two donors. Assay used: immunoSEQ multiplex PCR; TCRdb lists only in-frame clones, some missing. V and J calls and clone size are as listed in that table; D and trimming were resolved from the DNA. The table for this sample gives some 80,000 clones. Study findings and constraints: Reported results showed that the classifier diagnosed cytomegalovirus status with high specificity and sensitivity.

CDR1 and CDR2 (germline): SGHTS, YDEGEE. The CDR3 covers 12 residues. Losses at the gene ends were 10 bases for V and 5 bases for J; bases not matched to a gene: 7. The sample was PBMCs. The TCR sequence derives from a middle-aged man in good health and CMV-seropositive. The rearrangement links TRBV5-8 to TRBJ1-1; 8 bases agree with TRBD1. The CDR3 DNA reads TGTGCCTACCCCGGACAGGGTACTGAAGCTTTCTTT. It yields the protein CAYPGQGTEAFF. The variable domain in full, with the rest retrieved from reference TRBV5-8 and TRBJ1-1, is EAGVTQSPTHLIKTRGQQATLRCSPISGHTSVYWYQQALGLGLQFLLWYDEGEERNRGNFPPRFSGRQFPNYSSELNVNALELEDSALYLCAYPGQGTEAFFGQGTRLTVV.